This T cell receptor (beta chain) was observed in a study of shared clonotypes between healthy human individuals. About the research overall: CD8 memory received one plate per donor, CD8 naive two, CD4 memory three and CD4 naive three. General study points: Against clonotypes common to all four donors, non-shared ones had lower generation probabilities.

Germline assignment: CDR1 SGHAT and CDR2 FQNNGV. There are 16 residues in the CDR3. V lost 0 bases and J lost 4, with 15 bases in between. Measured with immunoSEQ multiplex PCR; TCRdb has only the in-frame clones, and not every one. Of approximately 1,000,000 clones in the sample, approximately 80% were seen once. To note about this clone: Its antigen is not known.

The V call is TRBV11-2, the J call TRBJ1-2; maybe TRBD1 (6 bases). This clonotype originated in a man between 18 and 29 years old in good health. Some clones in this sample may be carry-over from other donors' samples. The sequencing input was memory CD4+ T cells from PBMCs. Indicated subset: CD45RA-negative fraction. The CDR3 spells CASSLELGAEGYGYTF. The CDR3 DNA reads as TGTGCCAGCAGCTTAGAGTTGGGGGCCGAGGGCTATGGCTACACCTTC.